The clone carrying this T cell receptor beta chain appeared many times. Its target is unknown. The sample originates from a study of metastatic and nonmetastatic thyroid tumors. On the study more broadly: Comparative analysis of repertoires was undertaken across blood and tumor or nodule tissue obtained from malignant and benign thyroid patients.

From the PCR reads, TCRdb re-called clones with MiXCR. This sample yields over 15,000 clones, of which 20% to 25% are seen a single time; approximately 17% belongs to the top ten. Overall study results and limits: The study reportedly found significantly higher TCR beta diversity in malignant thyroid tumors than benign nodules, in blood and tumor.

From germline, CDR1 is SGHRS and CDR2 YFSETQ. The V gene end was trimmed by 0 bases and the J gene end by 2 bases; junction bases not matched to a gene: 8. The CDR3 contains 16 residues. No treatment had been given to any patient before thyroid surgery. V usage is TRBV5-1 and J usage is TRBJ2-7; 7 nucleotides agree with TRBD2. The material sequenced was tumor tissue. The receptor comes from a female donor with papillary thyroid cancer or a benign thyroid nodule (not recorded which). Some clones in this sample may be carry-over from other donors' samples. The chain's CDR3 is CASSLGPGLGAYEQYF. As DNA, the CDR3 is TGCGCCAGCAGCTTGGGCCCCGGACTAGGGGCCTACGAGCAGTACTTC. The variable domain in full, with the rest retrieved from reference TRBV5-1 and TRBJ2-7, is KAGVTQTPRYLIKTRGQQVTLSCSPISGHRSVSWYQQTPGQGLQFLFEYFSETQRNKGNFPGRFSGRQFSNSRSEMNVSTLELGDSALYLCASSLGPGLGAYEQYFGPGTRLTVT.